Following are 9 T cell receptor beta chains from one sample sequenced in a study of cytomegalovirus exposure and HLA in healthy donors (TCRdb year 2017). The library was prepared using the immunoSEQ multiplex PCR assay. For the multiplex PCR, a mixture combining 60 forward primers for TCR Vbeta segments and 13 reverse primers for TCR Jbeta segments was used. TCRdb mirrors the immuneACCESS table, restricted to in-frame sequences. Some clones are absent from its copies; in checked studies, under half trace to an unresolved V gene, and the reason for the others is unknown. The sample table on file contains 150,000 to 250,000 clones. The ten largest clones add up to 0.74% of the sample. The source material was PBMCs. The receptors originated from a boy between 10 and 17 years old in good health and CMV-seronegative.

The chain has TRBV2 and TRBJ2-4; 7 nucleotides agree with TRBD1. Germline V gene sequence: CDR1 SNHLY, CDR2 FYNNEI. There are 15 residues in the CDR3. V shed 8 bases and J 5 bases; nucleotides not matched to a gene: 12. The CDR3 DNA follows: TGTGCCAGCCGAAGGGCCGGGACAGAAGAAAACATTCAGTACTTC. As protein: CASRRAGTEENIQYF.

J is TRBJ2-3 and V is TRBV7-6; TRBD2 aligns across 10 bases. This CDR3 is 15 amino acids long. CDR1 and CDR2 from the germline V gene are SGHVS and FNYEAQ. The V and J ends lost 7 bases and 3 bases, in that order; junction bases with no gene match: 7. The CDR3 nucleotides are TGTGCCAGCACGCCGACTAGCGGGCCAACAGATACGCAGTATTTT. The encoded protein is CASTPTSGPTDTQYF.

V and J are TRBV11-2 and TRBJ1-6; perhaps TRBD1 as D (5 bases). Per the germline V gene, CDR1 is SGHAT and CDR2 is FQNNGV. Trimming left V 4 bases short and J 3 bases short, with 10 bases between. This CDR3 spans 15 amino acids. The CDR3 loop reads CASSSRESYNSPLHF. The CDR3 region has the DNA TGTGCCAGCAGCTCCAGGGAAAGCTATAATTCACCCCTCCACTTT.

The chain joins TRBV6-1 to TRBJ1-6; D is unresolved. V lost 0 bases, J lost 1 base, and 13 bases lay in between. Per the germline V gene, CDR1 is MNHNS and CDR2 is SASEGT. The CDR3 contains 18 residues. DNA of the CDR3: TGTGCCAGCAGTGAAGCGCTTCCAGTTGTATCCTATAATTCACCCCTCCACTTT. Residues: CASSEALPVVSYNSPLHF.

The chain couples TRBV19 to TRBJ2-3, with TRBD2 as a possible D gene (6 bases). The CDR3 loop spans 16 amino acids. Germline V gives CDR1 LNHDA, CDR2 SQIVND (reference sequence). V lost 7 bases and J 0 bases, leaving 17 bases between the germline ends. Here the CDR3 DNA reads TGTGCCAGTACCAAGGAGGGAATCACTAGCACAGATACGCAGTATTTT. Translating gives CASTKEGITSTDTQYF.

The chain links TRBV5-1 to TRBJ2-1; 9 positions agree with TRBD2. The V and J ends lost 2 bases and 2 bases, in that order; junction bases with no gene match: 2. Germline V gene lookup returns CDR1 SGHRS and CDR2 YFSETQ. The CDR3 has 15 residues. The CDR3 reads CASSFERGAYNEQFF. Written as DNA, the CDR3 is TGCGCCAGCAGCTTCGAGCGGGGGGCCTACAATGAGCAGTTCTTC.

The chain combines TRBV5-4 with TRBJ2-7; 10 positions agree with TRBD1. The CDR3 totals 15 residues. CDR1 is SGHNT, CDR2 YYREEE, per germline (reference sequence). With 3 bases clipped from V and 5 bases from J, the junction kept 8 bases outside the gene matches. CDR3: CASSSTGTGVHEQYF. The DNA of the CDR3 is TGTGCCAGCAGCTCAACCGGGACAGGGGTCCACGAGCAGTACTTC.

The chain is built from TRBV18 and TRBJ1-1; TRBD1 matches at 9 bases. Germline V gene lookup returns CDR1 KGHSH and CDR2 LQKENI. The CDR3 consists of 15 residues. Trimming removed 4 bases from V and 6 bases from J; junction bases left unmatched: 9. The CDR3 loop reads CASSRGTGPFPEAFF. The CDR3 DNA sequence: TGTGCCAGCTCACGGGGGACAGGGCCATTTCCTGAAGCTTTCTTT.

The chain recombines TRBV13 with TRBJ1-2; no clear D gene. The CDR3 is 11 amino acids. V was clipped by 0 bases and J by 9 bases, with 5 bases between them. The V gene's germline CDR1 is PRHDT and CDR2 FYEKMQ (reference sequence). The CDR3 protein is CASSLGARYTF. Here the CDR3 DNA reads TGTGCCAGCAGCTTAGGAGCGCGCTACACCTTC.